Listed below are T cell receptor beta chains from one sample, sequenced in a study of blood T cell repertoires in COVID-19. Measured with immunoSEQ multiplex PCR; TCRdb has only the in-frame clones, and not every one. The sample consists of 120,000 or so clones, 85% of them appearing once. Sequencing was performed on peripheral blood. Receptors were obtained from a woman older than 75 with acute or convalescent COVID-19. The conserved cysteine and the conserved F or W are not part of the CDR3 here.

V gene: TRBV7-9
J gene: TRBJ1-3
CDR3 protein: ASSGSGGFGNTIY

V gene: TRBV11-3
J gene: TRBJ1-1
CDR3 protein: ASSLGPRGGTASEAF

V gene: TRBV5-6
J gene: TRBJ1-2
CDR3 protein: ASSLVGQGYGYT

V gene: TRBV5-4
J gene: TRBJ2-6
CDR3 protein: ASSPRQAGANVLT

V gene: TRBV5-4
J gene: TRBJ1-5
CDR3 protein: ASSLGGRGRTDQPQH

V gene: TRBV2
J gene: TRBJ1-1
CDR3 protein: ASSEALLLGGMNTEAF

V gene: TRBV10-3
J gene: TRBJ2-3
CDR3 protein: AISGGATDTQY

V gene: TRBV4-1
J gene: TRBJ1-2
CDR3 protein: ASSNSLRSLVPNGYT

V gene: TRBV24-1
J gene: TRBJ1-1
CDR3 protein: ATSDFRAGAEAF

V gene: TRBV5-6
J gene: TRBJ1-1
CDR3 protein: ASSGEGRADTEAF

V gene: TRBV6-5
J gene: TRBJ1-1
CDR3 protein: ASSPGGEAF

V gene: TRBV21-1
J gene: TRBJ2-1
CDR3 protein: ASGLGGEQF

V gene: TRBV3-1/TRBV3-2
J gene: TRBJ1-2
CDR3 protein: ASSLRGRVDYGYT

V gene: TRBV18
J gene: TRBJ1-3
CDR3 protein: ASSPLRTVSGNTIY

V gene: TRBV19
J gene: TRBJ2-3
CDR3 protein: ASSLGQDTDTQY

V gene: TRBV28
J gene: TRBJ1-2
CDR3 protein: ASSRTGTTNYGYT

V gene: TRBV7-9
J gene: TRBJ1-1
CDR3 protein: ASSLWRRSNTEAF

V gene: TRBV10-3
J gene: TRBJ1-3
CDR3 protein: AISDNNGNTIY

V gene: TRBV18
J gene: TRBJ2-7
CDR3 protein: ASSGRGAYEQY

V gene: TRBV6-5
J gene: TRBJ1-2
CDR3 protein: ASRSPTGGIYGYT

V gene: TRBV5-1
J gene: TRBJ1-2
CDR3 protein: ASRTGANYGYT

V gene: TRBV2
J gene: TRBJ1-2
CDR3 protein: ASSADRGYGYT

V gene: TRBV7-9
J gene: TRBJ1-1
CDR3 protein: ASSSTGNTEAF

V gene: TRBV3-1/TRBV3-2
J gene: TRBJ1-1
CDR3 protein: ASSQDVRQGGNTEAF

V gene: TRBV2
J gene: TRBJ2-2
CDR3 protein: ASRNTGTRVGELF

V gene: TRBV19
J gene: TRBJ2-7
CDR3 protein: ASSISGGPYEQY

V gene: TRBV19
J gene: TRBJ1-1
CDR3 protein: ASSRPRGPGNTEAF

V gene: TRBV9
J gene: TRBJ2-3
CDR3 protein: ASSNDRGSDTQY